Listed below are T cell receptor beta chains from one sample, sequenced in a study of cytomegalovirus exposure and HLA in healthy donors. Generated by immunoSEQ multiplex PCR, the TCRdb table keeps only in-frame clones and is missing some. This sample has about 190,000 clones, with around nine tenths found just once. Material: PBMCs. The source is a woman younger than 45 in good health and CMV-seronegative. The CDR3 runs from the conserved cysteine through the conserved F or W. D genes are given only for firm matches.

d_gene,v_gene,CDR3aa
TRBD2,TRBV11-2,CASSSDGTSGRGYEQYF
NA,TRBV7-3,CASRQDSSYNEQFF
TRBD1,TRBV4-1,CASSPTTGIAFF
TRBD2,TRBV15,CATSRTSGKRDNEQFF
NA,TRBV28,CASRGEGVEQYF
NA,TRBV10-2,CGSGATYNEQFF
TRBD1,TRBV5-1,CASSPRTGGNEKLFF
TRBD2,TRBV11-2,CASSLRLAGDPYNEQFF
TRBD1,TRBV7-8,CASSLGDSTRQYF
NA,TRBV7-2,CASSLGSAGRETQYF
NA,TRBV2,CASSDRFGPGNQPQHF
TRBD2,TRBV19,CASTSGVYNEQFF
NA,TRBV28,CASSSSRINEKLFF
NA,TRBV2,CASSEIVGYGETQYF
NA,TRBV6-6,CASSYGQPSYNEQFF
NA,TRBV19,CASSTNQGHYEQYF
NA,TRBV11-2,CASSLPRESYEQYF
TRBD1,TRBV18,CASSSESGQGGTEAFF
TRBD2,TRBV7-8,CASSPQRGRTGELFF
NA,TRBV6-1,CASSGQVQLGQPQHF
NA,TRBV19,CASSIGGPAYEQYF
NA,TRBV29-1,CSVSGGTRGYEQYF
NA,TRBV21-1,CASSKRTRMADTQYF
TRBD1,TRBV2,CASSDSGGAREQYF
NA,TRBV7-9,CASSLAGAGYNEQFF
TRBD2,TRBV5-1,CASSSGRGGQETQYF
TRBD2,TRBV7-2,CASSLRGTSGSKGEQFF
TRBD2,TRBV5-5,CASSYGTSGNLYEQYF
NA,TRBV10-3,CAISEGGAETEAFF
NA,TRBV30,CAWSVYSQSYEQYF
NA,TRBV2,CASSLGGSDNEQFF
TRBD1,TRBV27,CASSPSRDRSGEQFF
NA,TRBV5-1,CASSLSWGAKETQYF
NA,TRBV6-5,CASSYSRQGHGETQYF
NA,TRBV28,CASSSPTDIYGYTF
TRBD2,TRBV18,CASSLPPSSGRYNEQFF
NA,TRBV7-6,CASSRLLTGNEQFF
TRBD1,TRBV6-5,CASRETGAHGYTF
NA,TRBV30,CAWNTGTSAYNEQFF
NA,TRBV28,CASSFYQGVTNEKLFF
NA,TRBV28,CASRGANSNQPQHF
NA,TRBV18,CASSPDSYEKLFF
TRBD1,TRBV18,CASSPGTGGTGANVLTF
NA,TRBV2,CASKGAVASSYNEQFF
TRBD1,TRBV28,CASSPPQGAVVKNEQFF
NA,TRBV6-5,CASSQTAYNQPQHF
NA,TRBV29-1,CSVQNGQTDTQYF
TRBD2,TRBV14,CASSHPSRAGGVPYEQYF
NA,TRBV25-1,CASSDPGYNEQFF
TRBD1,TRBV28,CASTLRDRGTYEQYF
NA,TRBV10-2,CASSEVGGGQPQHF
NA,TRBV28,CASSLLRTEAFF
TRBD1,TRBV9,CASSAGQGVFYEQYF
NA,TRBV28,CASSLPGLVTEAFF
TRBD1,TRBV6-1,CASSDTLRDRDLGYGYTF